Presented here are 17 T cell receptor beta chains from one specimen sequenced in a study of T cells in localized non-small cell lung cancer. Sequencing used immunoSEQ multiplex PCR; TCRdb keeps in-frame clones, though not all of them. The sample has around 21,000 clones; about 80% are singletons. Sequencing used peripheral blood, obtained before any cancer treatment. These receptors were obtained from a man between 40 and 75 years old with stage I lung adenocarcinoma.

This clone was seen just once. The chain links TRBV6-6 to TRBJ2-3, with D unclear. Trimming shortened V by 2 bases and J by 3 bases, and 12 bases separated the two germline ends. The CDR3 has 15 residues. The germline CDR1 and CDR2 sequences are MNHNY and SVGAGI (reference sequence). The CDR3, as DNA: TGTGCCAGCAGTTACGTAGAATCCGAAACAGATACGCAGTATTTT. It encodes CASSYVESETDTQYF.

This chain joins TRBV28 and TRBJ1-2, with D possibly being TRBD1 (6 bases). CDR3 length equals 14 residues. Germline V lookup: CDR1 MDHEN, CDR2 SYDVKM. V lost 7 bases to trimming and J lost 6 bases, with 18 bases between them. CDR3 in amino acids: CASNARAGGDGYTF. CDR3 in DNA: TGTGCCAGCAACGCTAGGGCGGGGGGCGATGGCTACACCTTC.

This clone is termed medium-sized. The gene calls are TRBV2 and TRBJ1-3; TRBD1 might be the D (6 bases). Between the trimmed V and J ends, which lost 5 bases and 2 bases, there was a span of 16 bases. The CDR3 is 16 residues long. Germline V gives CDR1 SNHLY, CDR2 FYNNEI. Here the CDR3 DNA reads TGTGCCAGCAGTTCGCGGGGTACAGGGACTGGAAACACCATATATTTT. Translation gives CASSSRGTGTGNTIYF.

The chain carries TRBV7-8 and TRBJ2-3; D remains ambiguous. Germline V gives CDR1 SGHVS, CDR2 FQNEAQ. The CDR3 covers 14 residues. With 6 bases removed from V and 5 bases from J, the gap between germline ends came to 15 bases. DNA for the CDR3: TGTGCCAGCAGACCACCTAAGGCCGTAGATACGCAGTATTTT. Encoded protein: CASRPPKAVDTQYF. Full variable domain (remainder filled in from reference TRBV7-8 and TRBJ2-3): GAGVSQSPRYKVAKRGQDVALRCDPISGHVSLFWYQQALGQGPEFLTYFQNEAQLDKSGLPSDRFFAERPEGSVSTLKIQRTQQEDSAVYLCASRPPKAVDTQYFGPGTRLTVL.

The chain carries TRBV27 and TRBJ1-2; 9 bases align to TRBD1. With 6 bases clipped from V and 7 bases from J, the junction kept 9 bases outside the gene matches. The CDR3 contains 14 residues. Germline-derived CDR1 and CDR2 are MNHEY and SMNVEV (reference sequence). The CDR3 here is CASRERTGVGGYTF. The CDR3, as DNA: TGTGCCAGCAGAGAACGGACAGGGGTGGGTGGCTACACCTTC.

The rearrangement links TRBV27 to TRBJ1-5, with D perhaps TRBD1 (5 bases). With 4 bases removed from V and 3 bases from J, the gap between germline ends came to 7 bases. Germline CDR1 is MNHEY and CDR2 is SMNVEV (reference sequence). The CDR3 has 13 residues. The DNA for the CDR3 is TGTGCCAGCAGTTCAGGGCTCAATCAGCCCCAGCATTTT. It encodes CASSSGLNQPQHF.

The chain combines TRBV6-1 with TRBJ2-1; D remains unclear. The CDR3 has 14 residues. V lost 1 base and J 5 bases, leaving 9 bases between the germline ends. Germline V gene lookup returns CDR1 MNHNS and CDR2 SASEGT. The CDR3 sequence: CASSEELRHNEQFF. CDR3 coding DNA: TGTGCCAGCAGTGAAGAACTTCGTCACAATGAGCAGTTCTTC.

This clone has just a few counts. The chain uses TRBV28 and TRBJ2-2, with unresolved D. This CDR3 has 13 amino acids. Germline V CDR1 and CDR2: MDHEN, SYDVKM. V was cut by 3 bases and J by 6 bases, with 8 bases left in between. The CDR3 DNA sequence: TGTGCCAGCAGTTTCCCCGGATCCGGGGAGCTGTTTTTT. Translated, it gives CASSFPGSGELFF.

The chain carries TRBV28 and TRBJ1-2; D not resolved. CDR1 and CDR2 (germline): MDHEN, SYDVKM. Between the trimmed V and J ends, which lost 10 bases and 4 bases, there was a span of 10 bases. The CDR3 length is 11 residues. The CDR3, as DNA: TGTGCCACCGACACCCGCTATGGCTACACCTTC. This translates into CATDTRYGYTF.

This clone occurred a few times. The rearrangement links TRBV9 to TRBJ2-3, with 8 bases fitting TRBD1. CDR1 and CDR2 from the germline V gene are SGDLS and YYNGEE. The CDR3 spans 16 residues. Trimming took 0 bases from V and 4 from J; bases not matched to a gene: 7. In nucleotides, the CDR3 is TGTGCCAGCAGCGTAGGCCCAGGGGGCCTGTCAGATACGCAGTATTTT. Translating it yields CASSVGPGGLSDTQYF.

The chain carries TRBV5-1 and TRBJ2-1; D remains unclear. V was trimmed by 0 bases and J by 6 bases, leaving 7 bases between them. The CDR3 spans 13 residues. The V gene's germline CDR1 is SGHRS and CDR2 YFSETQ. The CDR3 loop reads CASSLEHLNEQFF. The CDR3 DNA is TGCGCCAGCAGCTTGGAGCACCTCAATGAGCAGTTCTTC.

This clone is a singleton in its sample. The chain carries TRBV19 and TRBJ1-4; D remains ambiguous. This CDR3 contains 14 residues. The germline V gene encodes CDR1 LNHDA and CDR2 SQIVND (reference sequence). V was pared by 7 bases and J by 8 bases, with 17 bases between. CDR3: CASNKGTPREKLFF. The CDR3 region has the DNA TGTGCCAGTAACAAGGGCACTCCTCGGGAAAAACTGTTTTTT.

V gene TRBV28 combines with J gene TRBJ1-5; D not resolved. The CDR3 sequence is 13 residues long. The V gene lost 2 bases and the J gene lost 1 base, with 3 bases spanning the gap. In germline, CDR1 is MDHEN, CDR2 SYDVKM. CDR3 in amino acids: CASSLRSNQPQHF. The CDR3 DNA reads TGTGCCAGCAGTTTAAGGAGCAATCAGCCCCAGCATTTT.

The gene calls are TRBV2 and TRBJ2-7; no firm D call. Germline loops: CDR1 SNHLY, CDR2 FYNNEI. Trimming left V 7 bases short and J 0 bases short, with 7 bases between. This CDR3 is built from 12 residues. The CDR3: CASNGNSYEQYF. For the CDR3, the DNA is TGTGCCAGCAATGGGAACTCCTACGAGCAGTACTTC.

The count of this clone is one. CDR3 sequence (DNA): TGTGCCAGCAGTGAAAGGGTCTATGGCTACACCTTC. Translated: CASSERVYGYTF. This chain connects TRBV6-1 to TRBJ1-2, with unresolved D. Trimming took 2 bases from V and 4 from J, leaving 5 bases between them. Germline CDR1 reads MNHNS; CDR2 reads SASEGT. The CDR3 is 12 residues long.

This chain joins TRBV6-9 and TRBJ1-2; TRBD1 matches 7 bases. Germline V gene sequence: CDR1 MNHGY, CDR2 SVAAGI. This CDR3 spans 15 amino acids. V shed 6 bases and J 2 bases; nucleotides not matched to a gene: 9. CDR3 loop: CASRDGGGENYGYTF. For the CDR3, the DNA is TGTGCCAGCAGGGATGGAGGGGGCGAAAACTATGGCTACACCTTC.

This clone was picked up one time. V usage is TRBV30 and J usage is TRBJ2-1; TRBD1 matches 11 bases. J lost 5 bases, V lost 2 bases, and 8 bases had no gene match. This CDR3 contains 16 residues. Germline values: CDR1 GTSNPN, CDR2 SVGIG (reference sequence). CDR3 protein: CAWSHLGTGGHNEQFF. The DNA of the CDR3 is TGTGCCTGGAGTCATTTGGGGACAGGGGGACACAATGAGCAGTTCTTC.